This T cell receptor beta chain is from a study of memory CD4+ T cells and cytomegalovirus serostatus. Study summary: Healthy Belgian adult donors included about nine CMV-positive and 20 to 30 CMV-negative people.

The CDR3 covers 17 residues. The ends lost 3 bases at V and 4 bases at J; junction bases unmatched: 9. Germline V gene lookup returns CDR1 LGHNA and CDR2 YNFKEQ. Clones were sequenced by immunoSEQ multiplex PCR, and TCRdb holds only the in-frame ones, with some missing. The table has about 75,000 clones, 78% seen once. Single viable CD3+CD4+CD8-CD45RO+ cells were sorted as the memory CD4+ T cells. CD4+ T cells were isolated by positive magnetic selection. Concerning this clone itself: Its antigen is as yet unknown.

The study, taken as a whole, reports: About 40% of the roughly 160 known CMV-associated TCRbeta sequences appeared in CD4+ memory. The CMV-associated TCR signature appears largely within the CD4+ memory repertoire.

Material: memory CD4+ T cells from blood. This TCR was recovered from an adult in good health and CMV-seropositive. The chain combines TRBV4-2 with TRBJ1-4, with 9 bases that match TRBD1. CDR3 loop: CASSQSGTGTDNEKLFF. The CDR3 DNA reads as TGTGCCAGCAGCCAGTCCGGGACAGGGACCGATAATGAAAAACTGTTTTTT.